One T cell receptor beta chain is described in this entry. The antigen it binds to is not known. Base qualities are missing; no much larger clone stands one base away. Spanning cysteine to phenylalanine, the CDR3 consists of 13 amino acids. Only the CDR3 portion is preserved as DNA: 39 bases, with reading frame beginning at the first base. V lost 10 bases and J lost 4 bases; the stretch between them is 14 bases long. Looking up the germline V gene yields CDR1 MDHEN and CDR2 SYDVKM. The CDR3 regions of human TCRbeta chains were analyzed by immunosequencing. Per the original workflow: TCRs in the repertoires were matched against a reference library of SARS-CoV-2-specific TCRs that had been generated with the MIRA antigen-specificity platform. Breadth was defined as the fraction of unique TCRs that were SARS-CoV-2-associated. Depth was defined as the fraction of total T cells that were SARS-CoV-2-associated. Each spike-specific TCR was assigned to its reactive spike region and to a CD4 or CD8 class using the MIRA data. Log10-transformed breadth and depth values were compared by one-way ANOVA with Sidak's multiple comparisons tests. Not all clones reach the TCRdb copy of this immuneACCESS table, which keeps in-frame sequences only. Checked studies attribute under half of the gap to unresolved V genes and leave the rest unexplained. For V, J and clone size, that table is used; D and trimming come from the DNA. The sample contains approximately 150,000 clones, about 89% of them found a single time. Less than 1.5% of the sample is taken by the ten largest.

These data are taken from a study of T cell responses to AZD1222 COVID-19 vaccine (dated by TCRdb to the early 2020s). Background for the entire study: TCR sequencing was performed for 230 to 250 trial participants, of whom 200 to 220 were given two doses of AZD1222 and around 25 were given two doses of MenACWY control vaccine. Trial participants were enrolled by age into 18-55, 56-69 and 70-plus year subgroups, with approximately 150, 28 and 58 TCR-sequenced participants respectively. Here is what the overall study found, with its caveats: Because no samples from the day 14 peak response were available, repertoires could be characterized only after the peak T cell response. After two AZD1222 doses, spike-specific TCR breadth and depth were significantly higher than at day 0 and than in MenACWY recipients. Conclusions about previously exposed vaccinees are limited because only five to seven AZD1222 recipients were SARS-CoV-2 seropositive at baseline. Reportedly, close to half of the unique spike-specific TCRs recognized epitopes lying outside the regions that are mutated in the B.1.351 and B.1.1.7 variants. The 56-69-year group was small, and its depth increase did not reach significance, likely because of low power. Participants were mostly white British and included more females than males, and it was suggested by the authors that clonal diversity may have been underestimated. CD4 TCRs associated with the vaccine covered the entire spike protein, and the dominant responses were in regions 160-218 and 743-854.

The time point label for this specimen denotes: about 28 days (+/-7) after the second vaccine dose. AZD1222 recipients with second doses at about 4 weeks or about 12 weeks were pooled, because spike-specific TCR depth and breadth did not differ between schedules. Samples from vaccinated people were obtained from the UK trials COV001 and COV002, which included a single-blind randomized controlled phase 2/3 trial of AZD1222 (ChAdOx1 nCoV-19) in healthy adults. For TCRbeta chain sequencing, PBMC samples from trial participants were taken at day 0 and at day 28 after the second dose. Recombination connected TRBV28 to TRBJ1-5; no D gene can be assigned with confidence. The source of this sequence is an adult who received the AZD1222 COVID-19 vaccine. Sequences were derived from peripheral blood, sampled 28 days after the second AZD1222 dose. The CDR3 is CANGKVRNQPQHF. The nucleotides read TGTGCCAACGGGAAAGTAAGGAATCAGCCCCAGCATTTT. The CDR3, completed at both ends by the reference TRBV28 and TRBJ1-5 genes, gives the full variable domain DVKVTQSSRYLVKRTGEKVFLECVQDMDHENMFWYRQDPGLGLRLIYFSYDVKMKEKGDIPEGYSVSREKKERFSLILESASTNQTSMYLCANGKVRNQPQHFGDGTRLSIL.